This TCR beta chain is from a study of blood T cell repertoires in COVID-19. Study summary: Whether acute or convalescent, the COVID-19 samples came from the United States, Italy and Spain. The cDNA or gDNA used as material had been derived from T cells, B-cell-depleted T cells, or PBMCs.

In the authors' methods: Estimation of nucleated cell counts was performed using reference gene primer amplification. This table comes from immunoSEQ multiplex PCR, and its TCRdb copy is limited to in-frame clones, with some not included. That table is the source of V, J and clone size, and D and trimming were worked out from the DNA. This sample has 200,000 to 300,000 clones, with roughly 90% found just once. Trimming took off 3 bases at V and 5 bases at J, with 11 bases between the two ends. Germline values: CDR1 KGHSH, CDR2 LQKENI. This CDR3 spans 14 amino acids. This rearrangement joins TRBV18 to TRBJ1-5; D gene uncertain. The receptor's source is a man younger than 40 with active or convalescent COVID-19. Sequencing used peripheral blood. This CDR3 reads CASSPLQEDQPQHF. The CDR3 DNA reads TGTGCCAGCTCACCTCTCCAGGAAGATCAGCCCCAGCATTTT. The variable domain in full, completed from reference TRBV18 and TRBJ1-5, reads NAGVMQNPRHLVRRRGQEARLRCSPMKGHSHVYWYRQLPEEGLKFMVYLQKENIIDESGMPKERFSAEFPKEGPSILRIQQVVRGDSAAYFCASSPLQEDQPQHFGDGTRLSIL.